This TCR beta chain was obtained from a study of blood T cell repertoires in COVID-19 (dated by TCRdb to the early 2020s). About the study as a whole: Samples covering the acute and convalescent phases of COVID-19 were provided by collaborators in the United States, Italy and Spain. A freely available public database, intended as a resource for researchers studying the immune response to SARS-CoV-2, is where the repertoires were released. The samples were drawn from two sources: the first 160 participants of the ongoing ImmuneRACE study, and over 950 subjects contributed by 6 global collaborators. The material from the prospective study consisted of cDNA or gDNA derived from T cells, B-cell-depleted T cells, or PBMCs. The dataset comprised deeply sampled blood TCRbeta repertoires from subjects exposed to, actively infected with, or recovered from COVID-19. Nearly every sample came with metadata listing a de-identified subject ID, COVID-19 status, age in years and sex. Where available, HLA class I and class II types were obtained from metadata supplied by the sample provider rather than from assay-based typing. Summary of the overall study and its limitations: The quantity of clinical and demographic metadata differed by source and by participant and was supplied without curation.

This clone has just a few counts. There is no known antigen for this receptor. No qualities accompany the bases; no much larger clone lies one base away. Enrolling through a virtual design, the prospective study's participants ranged in age from about 18 to 89 years and lived across 20 to 25 United States geographic areas. To assign participants to cohorts, the prospective study relied on clinical history that participants themselves reported in a screening survey and a study questionnaire. Recovered participants in ImmuneRACE Cohort 3 were defined by two consecutive negative NP/OP PCR tests, clearance by a healthcare professional, or resolution of symptoms. In the prospective study, whole blood, serum and a nasopharyngeal or oropharyngeal swab were collected from each participant by mobile phlebotomists. Additional blood draws and questionnaires over an approximately 2-month period could optionally be provided by prospective study participants. Blood samples from the prospective study were shipped frozen or at room temperature prior to DNA extraction.

V and J lose 1 base and 4 bases, and a span of 8 bases separates them. The CDR3 has 14 amino acids, counting the end cysteine and phenylalanine. The kept DNA is CDR3 alone, 42 bases in frame from the first base. The germline V gene (reference sequence) sets CDR1 to GTSNPN and CDR2 to SVGIG. The immunoSEQ Assay, a bias-controlled multiplex PCR, was used to amplify TCRbeta CDR3 regions from genomic DNA. The authors processed their data as follows. Within the assay, amplification of reference gene primers was used to estimate how many nucleated cells each sample contained. To quantify the absolute abundance of each unique TCRbeta CDR3 rearrangement, sequence reads were collapsed and filtered. For each sample, productive Simpson clonality was calculated as the square root of Simpson's diversity index across productive rearrangements. The clones in this table, taken by TCRdb from immuneACCESS, are in-frame only. Not every clone is retained; where verified, under half of the shortfall comes from an unresolved V gene, and the cause of the rest is unknown. V and J calls plus clone size are reproduced from that table; the DNA served to infer D and trimming. This sample has 350,000 to 450,000 clones in its table, and under 85% of those were observed once. Jointly, the top ten make up around 5.1% of the sample.

This sequence uses TRBV30 and TRBJ1-6; a tentative D match to TRBD1 spans 5 bases. This receptor was taken from a woman aged 45 to 65 who had recovered from COVID-19. The sample was PBMCs or T cells enriched from blood (not recorded which). The sequenced DNA: TGTGCCTGGAGTGGGGGGAGGTATAATTCACCCCTCCACTTT. This translates into CAWSGGRYNSPLHF.